These T cell receptor beta chains were read from a single sample in a study of shared clonotypes between healthy human individuals. Here immunoSEQ multiplex PCR was the method, and the copy in TCRdb shows in-frame clones only, minus some. The table includes 1,400,000 or so clones, 97% to 99% detected once. The sequenced material came from naive CD4+ T cells sorted from blood. The receptors originated from a man younger than 45 in good health. The CDR3 runs from the conserved cysteine through the conserved F or W. A D gene is named only where the DNA matches it firmly. Size is stated for part of the rows, as once, few or many counts, or as a class when the clone is expanded.

>TRBD2|NA|TRBV30|TRBJ2-7
TGTGCCTGGAGCGCGGGACTAGCGGGAGGAAGATACGAGCAGTACTTC
CAWSAGLAGGRYEQYF
>TRBD1|few|TRBV19|TRBJ2-7
TGTGCCAGTAGTATAACAGGGGGCTCCTACGAGCAGTACTTC
CASSITGGSYEQYF
>TRBD2|once|TRBV10-2|TRBJ2-1
TGCGCCAGCAGTTCTTTGGCGGGAGCATCCTACAATGAGCAGTTCTTC
CASSSLAGASYNEQFF
>TRBD2|NA|TRBV5-5|TRBJ2-4
TGTGCCAGCAGCTCCGGGACTAGCGGAGTAGCCAAAAACATTCAGTACTTC
CASSSGTSGVAKNIQYF
>NA|once|TRBV20-1|TRBJ2-1
TGCAGTGCTAGTAAGAATGAGCAGTTCTTC
CSASKNEQFF
>TRBD2|NA|TRBV5-4|TRBJ2-1
TGTGCCAGCAGCTTGGGATATGGACTAGCGGGAGGTTACAACAATGAGCAGTTCTTC
CASSLGYGLAGGYNNEQFF
>TRBD1|NA|TRBV6-1|TRBJ1-5
TGTGCCAGCAGTGATTGGAGGACAGGGACCCTGTATCAGCCCCAGCATTTT
CASSDWRTGTLYQPQHF
>NA|NA|TRBV28|TRBJ2-5
TGTGCCAGCAGTTTAGTGGGGGAAGAGACCCAGTACTTC
CASSLVGEETQYF
>TRBD2|NA|TRBV27|TRBJ2-3
TGTGCCAGCAGTTTACTAGCGGGAGGGCCGTGGGATACGCAGTATTTT
CASSLLAGGPWDTQYF
>TRBD1|NA|TRBV5-4|TRBJ2-7
TGTGCCAGCAGCTTGGGGGGACAGACCTACGAGCAGTACTTC
CASSLGGQTYEQYF
>NA|NA|TRBV18|TRBJ2-1
TGTGCCAGCTCAGGTGGGGTGGCCTACAATGAGCAGTTCTTC
CASSGGVAYNEQFF
>NA|once|TRBV10-3|TRBJ2-7
TGTGCCATCAGTGGATTTGGGGGGTCAGGTAACTACGAGCAGTACTTC
CAISGFGGSGNYEQYF
>TRBD1|NA|TRBV6-6|TRBJ1-2
TGTGCCAGCATTGGGACAGGGGGTGGCTACACCTTC
CASIGTGGGYTF
>NA|NA|TRBV18|TRBJ2-3
TGTGCCAGCTCACCTCTCGGGGGATTGGCAGATACGCAGTATTTT
CASSPLGGLADTQYF
>NA|NA|TRBV6-5|TRBJ2-5
TGTGCCAGCAGTTACGCGTCGGTATTAAAGACCCAGTACTTC
CASSYASVLKTQYF
>NA|NA|TRBV14|TRBJ2-1
TGTGCCAGCAGCCAAGTAAGAACAGCCGCGAGTTCGAATGAGCAGTTCTTC
CASSQVRTAASSNEQFF
>NA|NA|TRBV6-6|TRBJ2-5
TGTGCCAGCAGTTACTCGGGGGAGACCCAGTACTTC
CASSYSGETQYF
>TRBD1|NA|TRBV18|TRBJ1-1
TGTGCCAGCTCACCAGACAGGGGTGGGAACACTGAAGCTTTCTTT
CASSPDRGGNTEAFF
>TRBD1|NA|TRBV10-3|TRBJ1-4
TGTGCCATCAGCGGAAGGGGGCCTGATGAAAAACTGTTTTTT
CAISGRGPDEKLFF
>NA|NA|TRBV5-1|TRBJ2-1
TGCGCCAGCAGCTTGGTAGCTAGCGCTAACGGCAACAATGAGCAGTTCTTC
CASSLVASANGNNEQFF
>TRBD2|NA|TRBV5-4|TRBJ2-7
TGTGCCAGCGGAGGACTAGATAGTTACGAGCAGTACTTC
CASGGLDSYEQYF
>NA|NA|TRBV15|TRBJ2-3
TGTGCCACCAGCAGGGGGGGTACAGATACGCAGTATTTT
CATSRGGTDTQYF
>TRBD1|NA|TRBV7-9|TRBJ1-2
TGTGCCAGCAGCTCCGGACAGGTAGCGGTTGGCTACACCTTC
CASSSGQVAVGYTF
>TRBD1|NA|TRBV5-1|TRBJ2-7
TGCGCCAGTAACTCCGGGACAGGTGCCTACGAGCAGTACTTC
CASNSGTGAYEQYF
>TRBD2|NA|TRBV29-1|TRBJ2-1
TGCAGCGTTGGACTAGCGAATAGCTCCTACAATGAGCAGTTCTTC
CSVGLANSSYNEQFF
>NA|NA|TRBV18|TRBJ1-4
TGTGCCAGCTCCCCCGCTCTCCGGGATGAAAAACTGTTTTTT
CASSPALRDEKLFF
>TRBD1|NA|TRBV6-5|TRBJ2-2
TGTGCCAGCAGTTACGACAGGGGCGACACCGGGGAGCTGTTTTTT
CASSYDRGDTGELFF
>TRBD2|NA|TRBV5-1|TRBJ2-1
TGCGCCAGCAGCTTGGTCCCTAGCGGGACCGCCTACAATGAGCAGTTCTTC
CASSLVPSGTAYNEQFF
>NA|NA|TRBV29-1|TRBJ2-1
TGCAGCGTGGTAGGAGGGCCCGGGGGTAACAATGAGCAGTTCTTC
CSVVGGPGGNNEQFF